This record looks at one T cell receptor beta chain sequence and its context. Those enrolled, adults aged about 18 to 89 years, came from about two dozen US areas. In the original processing: For nucleated cells, counts were estimated from reference gene primer amplification. Produced via immunoSEQ multiplex PCR; TCRdb's table is partial and in-frame only. V, J and clone size were drawn from that table, and D and trimming were deduced from the DNA. There are about 210,000 clones in the sample; 65% to 90% occur only once, and 3.5% to 4.5% lies in the top ten. This sample is drawn from a study of blood T cell repertoires in COVID-19. The CDR3 length is 12 residues. The V gene end was trimmed by 5 bases and the J gene end by 8 bases; junction bases not matched to a gene: 5. The V gene's germline CDR1 is SGHAT and CDR2 FQDESV (reference sequence).

The gene calls are TRBV11-1 and TRBJ1-1; 7 nucleotides align to TRBD1. The material sequenced was PBMCs or T cells enriched from blood (not recorded which). This receptor was taken from a woman aged 40 to 50 with acute COVID-19. CDR3 sequence: CASSLDREEAFF. CDR3 nucleotide sequence: TGTGCCAGCAGCCTCGACAGGGAGGAAGCTTTCTTT. The full variable domain, rest sourced from reference TRBV11-1 and TRBJ1-1, is EAEVAQSPRYKITEKSQAVAFWCDPISGHATLYWYRQILGQGPELLVQFQDESVVDDSQLPKDRFSAERLKGVDSTLKIQPAELGDSAMYLCASSLDREEAFFGQGTRLTVV.